What follows describes a single TCR beta chain. What it binds is not known. Primers: 60 Vbeta forward and 13 Jbeta reverse. The data were produced by immunoSEQ multiplex PCR, yet TCRdb's version contains in-frame clones alone and is incomplete. The table has some 190,000 clones, less than 80% seen once; the top ten hold around 1.6%. The data stem from a study of cytomegalovirus exposure and HLA in healthy donors. As for the study in general: The study's early data release held about 77 million unique TCRs from HLA-typed donors. Overall study results and limits: Exclusion as indistinguishable affected some V segments, including TRBV6-2 and TRBV6-3.

The germline CDR1 and CDR2 sequences are MNHEY and SMNVEV (reference sequence). V trimming: 6 bases; J trimming: 11 bases; junction bases outside the gene matches: 11. The CDR3 is 13 residues long. This receptor was obtained from a man in his late teens or twenties in good health and CMV-seronegative. This chain connects TRBV27 to TRBJ2-5; the match to TRBD2 covers 8 bases. Sequencing used PBMCs. CDR3 region: CASSHGLALEQYF. The CDR3 bases are TGTGCCAGCAGCCACGGACTAGCCTTGGAGCAGTACTTC.